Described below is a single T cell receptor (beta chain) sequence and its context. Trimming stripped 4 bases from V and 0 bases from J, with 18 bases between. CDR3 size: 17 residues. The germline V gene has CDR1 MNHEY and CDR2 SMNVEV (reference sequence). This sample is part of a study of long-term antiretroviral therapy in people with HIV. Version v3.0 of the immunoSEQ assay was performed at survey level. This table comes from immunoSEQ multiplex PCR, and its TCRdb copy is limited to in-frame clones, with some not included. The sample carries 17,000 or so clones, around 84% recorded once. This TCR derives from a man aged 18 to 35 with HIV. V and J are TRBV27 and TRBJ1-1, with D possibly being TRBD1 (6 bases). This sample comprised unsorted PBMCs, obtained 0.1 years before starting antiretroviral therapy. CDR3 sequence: CASSSFPFTGLNTEAFF. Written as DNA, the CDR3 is TGTGCCAGCAGTTCCTTTCCCTTTACAGGGTTGAACACTGAAGCTTTCTTT.